These 32 T cell receptor beta chains came from one sample sequenced in a study of T cells in Graves' hyperthyroidism and ophthalmopathy. It was RNA transcripts that yielded the amplified TCR beta CDR3 regions. HTBI primers were employed in a first-round RT-PCR of the TCR CDR3. TCRdb reanalysed the multiplex PCR reads using MiXCR and keeps one entry per CDR3 protein. The sample has approximately 610,000 distinct CDR3 sequences; roughly 14% are singletons. The sequencing input was blood. The receptors here all came from a woman between 40 and 50 years old with Graves' ophthalmopathy.

The V and J genes are TRBV6-2 or TRBV6-3 and TRBJ1-2; 10 bases line up with TRBD1. The CDR3 has 16 amino acids. Unmatched junction bases numbered 9, after V lost 2 bases and J lost 6 bases. CDR1 and CDR2 (germline): MNHEY, SVGEGT. The CDR3 reads CASSYPRDRGMDGYTF. Written as DNA, the CDR3 is TGTGCCAGCAGTTACCCCAGGGACAGGGGAATGGATGGCTACACCTTC.

This clonotype was detected ten times or more. In DNA, the CDR3 is TGCGCCAGCAGCCAAGATGTTAATCAGCCCCAGCATTTT. The encoded protein is CASSQDVNQPQHF. The V call is TRBV4-3, the J call TRBJ1-5; D is undetermined. CDR3 length: 13 amino acids. V gave up 0 bases and J gave up 4 bases, with 4 bases separating them. Germline CDR1 and CDR2: LGHNA and YSLEER.

The sample holds many counts of this clonotype. The rearrangement links TRBV20-1 to TRBJ2-7; D gene uncertain. The CDR3 runs 14 residues. Trimming took off 0 bases at V and 2 bases at J, with 11 bases between the two ends. The germline gives CDR1 DFQATT, CDR2 SNEGSKA (reference sequence). CDR3 in DNA: TGCAGTGCTAGAGATAGGATACGCCCCTACGAGCAGTACTTC. Protein sequence: CSARDRIRPYEQYF.

This clonotype was found many times. V is TRBV4-1 and J is TRBJ1-1; 8 bases are shared with TRBD1. J was trimmed by 2 bases and V by 3 bases; bases with no gene match: 14. The V gene's germline CDR1 is MGHRA and CDR2 YSYEKL. The CDR3 is 18 amino acids. CDR3 coding DNA: TGCGCCAGCAGCCACCCCGAGGGTGGACAGGGAGTAAACACTGAAGCTTTCTTT. It is translated as CASSHPEGGQGVNTEAFF.

The chain combines TRBV28 with TRBJ2-7, with 10 bases matching TRBD1. Trimming at V came to 5 bases and at J to 6 bases, leaving 13 bases not matched to a gene. CDR3 length equals 16 residues. CDR1 MDHEN and CDR2 SYDVKM come from the germline V gene. The CDR3 sequence: CASSPTGTGVLVEQYF. The CDR3 DNA sequence: TGTGCCAGCAGTCCTACCGGGACAGGGGTCCTTGTCGAGCAGTACTTC. The entire variable domain, with the rest obtained from reference TRBV28 and TRBJ2-7, is as follows: DVKVTQSSRYLVKRTGEKVFLECVQDMDHENMFWYRQDPGLGLRLIYFSYDVKMKEKGDIPEGYSVSREKKERFSLILESASTNQTSMYLCASSPTGTGVLVEQYFGPGTRLTVT.

This clonotype is a singleton in its sample. This rearrangement joins TRBV12-3 or TRBV12-4 to TRBJ2-5; D ambiguous. The V end lost 6 bases, the J end lost 3 bases, and 14 bases lay between the germline ends. The CDR3 totals 14 residues. CDR3 sequence (DNA): TGTGCCAGCAGCCCTCAGGTGGCCAAAGAGACCCAGTACTTC. Residues: CASSPQVAKETQYF.

This clonotype was counted between two and nine times. The chain employs TRBV27 and TRBJ1-5; D is perhaps TRBD1 (6 bases). The CDR3 sequence is 14 residues long. From germline, CDR1 is MNHEY and CDR2 SMNVEV (reference sequence). V lost 5 bases to trimming and J lost 7 bases, with 15 bases between them. CDR3 nucleotides: TGTGCCAGCAGTGGCCAGGGGAACTGGCAGCCCCAGCATTTT. Translated: CASSGQGNWQPQHF.

The CDR3 here is CASSEGTAYGYTF. CDR3 in DNA: TGTGCCAGCAGTGAGGGTACGGCCTATGGCTACACCTTC. V and J are TRBV2 and TRBJ1-2, with D unresolved. The CDR3 extends over 13 amino acids. With 3 bases removed from V and 4 bases from J, the gap between germline ends came to 9 bases. Germline loops: CDR1 SNHLY, CDR2 FYNNEI.

This clonotype came up many times. V and J are TRBV30 and TRBJ2-7; D not resolved. V gave up 0 bases and J gave up 7 bases, with 16 bases separating them. In germline, CDR1 is GTSNPN, CDR2 SVGIG (reference sequence). The CDR3 runs to 14 residues. CDR3 sequence (DNA): TGTGCCTGGAGTGTACTGAGTCTCTCGCGGGAGCAGTACTTC. Its translation: CAWSVLSLSREQYF.

This clonotype was seen many times. This CDR3 is CASSLATDLSLYEQYF. The CDR3 DNA is TGTGCCAGCAGTTTGGCAACAGATTTATCTCTGTACGAGCAGTACTTC. The J gene is TRBJ2-7, the V gene TRBV27; D gene uncertain. The CDR3 has 16 amino acids. Trimming shortened V by 3 bases and J by 4 bases, and 19 bases separated the two germline ends. Per the germline V gene, CDR1 is MNHEY and CDR2 is SMNVEV (reference sequence).

This clonotype was recorded many times. This sequence joins TRBV7-2 and TRBJ2-7, with D maybe TRBD1 (6 bases). The germline V gene encodes CDR1 SGHTA and CDR2 FQGNSA. The CDR3 is 13 residues long. V lost 1 base, J lost 9 bases, and 13 bases lay in between. The CDR3 here is CASSLDSQGVQYF. The CDR3, as DNA: TGTGCCAGCAGCTTAGACTCACAGGGCGTGCAGTACTTC.

This clonotype was seen many times. V and J are TRBV20-1 and TRBJ1-2; TRBD1 matches at 8 bases. This CDR3 has 18 amino acids. V was pared by 0 bases and J by 0 bases, with 12 bases of the junction left unmatched. Germline-derived CDR1 and CDR2 are DFQATT and SNEGSKA (reference sequence). The CDR3 sequence: CSARDPWGQEDTNYGYTF. As DNA, the CDR3 is TGCAGTGCTAGAGATCCTTGGGGACAGGAAGATACTAACTATGGCTACACCTTC.

The V and J genes are TRBV12-5 and TRBJ2-2; D perhaps matches TRBD1 (6 bases). Trimming cost V 4 bases and J 1 base, with 10 bases left between them. Germline V gene data show CDR1 as LGHNT and CDR2 as FRNRAP. The length of the CDR3 is 15 residues. The CDR3 reads CASGSSTGNTGELFF. Here the CDR3 DNA reads TGTGCTAGTGGTTCGTCGACAGGGAACACCGGGGAGCTGTTTTTT.

This clonotype was recorded many times. The chain carries TRBV11-2 and TRBJ2-5, with 10 bases that match TRBD2. Germline trimming cut 5 bases from V and 5 bases from J; bases unmatched to any gene: 11. The CDR3 totals 16 residues. Germline V gives CDR1 SGHAT, CDR2 FQNNGV. In DNA, the CDR3 is TGTGCCAGCAGCCCTGGGACTAGCGAACCCCGTGAGACCCAGTACTTC. Residues: CASSPGTSEPRETQYF.

The chain employs TRBV12-3 or TRBV12-4 and TRBJ1-1; D gene uncertain. Trimming cost V 5 bases and J 1 base, with 8 bases left between them. This CDR3 spans 13 amino acids. This CDR3 is CASSRAQNTEAFF. For the CDR3, the DNA is TGTGCCAGCAGTCGTGCCCAGAACACTGAAGCTTTCTTT.

The chain links TRBV29-1 to TRBJ2-7; weak D call: TRBD1 (6 bases). Germline V gives CDR1 SQVTM, CDR2 ANQGSEA. The CDR3 is 13 amino acids. V was clipped by 5 bases and J by 3 bases, with 14 bases between them. CDR3 loop: CSVSEDRFYEQYF. CDR3 DNA sequence: TGCAGCGTTTCGGAAGACAGGTTCTACGAGCAGTACTTC.

This clonotype was seen at least ten times. The V call is TRBV29-1, the J call TRBJ2-7; tentatively, D is TRBD1 or TRBD2 (7 bases each). The CDR3 runs to 14 residues. The V gene's germline CDR1 is SQVTM and CDR2 ANQGSEA. V dropped 6 bases and J dropped 3 bases, with 18 bases sitting between them. This chain's CDR3 is CSVSGGTANYEQYF. Here the CDR3 DNA reads TGCAGCGTCTCCGGGGGGACAGCGAACTACGAGCAGTACTTC.

This clonotype was seen at least ten times. This sequence joins TRBV6-1 and TRBJ1-2; 8 bases map to TRBD1. Unmatched junction bases numbered 10, after V lost 7 bases and J lost 6 bases. Germline V CDR1 and CDR2: MNHNS, SASEGT. The CDR3 consists of 14 residues. CDR3 protein: CASKPGTGRDGYTF. Here the CDR3 DNA reads TGTGCCAGCAAACCCGGGACAGGCCGCGATGGCTACACCTTC.

This clonotype was seen at least ten times. For the CDR3, the DNA is TGTGCCAGCACCTCAGGACAGGGGAATAGCAATCAGCCCCAGCATTTT. Its translation: CASTSGQGNSNQPQHF. The V call is TRBV28, the J call TRBJ1-5; 9 bases match TRBD1. Germline CDR1 is MDHEN and CDR2 is SYDVKM. This CDR3 has 16 residues. The V and J ends lost 7 bases and 0 bases, in that order; junction bases with no gene match: 7.

This chain connects TRBV12-3 or TRBV12-4 to TRBJ1-6, with 8 bases identical to TRBD1. Trimming removed 4 bases from V and 6 bases from J; junction bases left unmatched: 2. CDR3 length equals 14 residues. DNA for the CDR3: TGTGCCAGCAGTTGGACAGGGATTAATTCACCCCTCCACTTT. Translation: CASSWTGINSPLHF.

In this sample, this clonotype turned up a few times. The chain joins TRBV15 to TRBJ2-6; possibly TRBD1 for D (6 bases). The CDR3 covers 15 residues. Germline V lookup: CDR1 LNHNV, CDR2 YYDKDF (reference sequence). V dropped 0 bases and J dropped 3 bases, with 6 bases sitting between them. The CDR3 is CATSREDSGANVLTF. The CDR3 region has the DNA TGTGCCACCAGCAGAGAGGACAGTGGGGCCAACGTCCTGACTTTC.

This clonotype appeared many times. The chain couples TRBV7-8 to TRBJ2-5; 10 bases align to TRBD1. CDR1 is SGHVS, CDR2 FQNEAQ, per germline. The V gene end was trimmed by 5 bases and the J gene end by 5 bases; junction bases not matched to a gene: 8. This CDR3 is 15 amino acids long. In DNA, the CDR3 is TGTGCCAGCAGCCCCGGGACAGGGGTTTTGGAGACCCAGTACTTC. Residues: CASSPGTGVLETQYF.

This clonotype was detected many times. The CDR3 DNA follows: TGTGCCAGCAGTTACTGGGCAGGGTCGGACGAGCAGTACTTC. It is translated as CASSYWAGSDEQYF. V and J are TRBV6-2 or TRBV6-3 and TRBJ2-7; D is perhaps TRBD1 (5 bases). V lost 1 base and J 5 bases, leaving 12 bases between the germline ends. This CDR3 has 14 amino acids. Germline V CDR1 and CDR2: MNHEY, SVGEGT.

The gene calls are TRBV9 and TRBJ1-1; 8 bases fit TRBD1. The CDR3 is 15 residues long. Looked up from germline, CDR1 is SGDLS and CDR2 is YYNGEE. V shed 3 bases, J shed 8 bases, and the junction held 12 bases outside the gene matches. The CDR3 loop reads CASSGYQTGGGEAFF. The CDR3 DNA follows: TGTGCCAGCAGCGGCTACCAAACAGGGGGGGGAGAAGCTTTCTTT.

At least ten counts were recorded for this clonotype. The rearrangement links TRBV11-2 to TRBJ1-5; no definite D call. The CDR3 runs to 16 residues. Germline V CDR1 and CDR2: SGHAT, FQNNGV. Trimming removed 5 bases from V and 1 base from J, with 15 bases in between. The CDR3 DNA reads TGTGCCAGCAGCCAAAGTTCGGCTGGGAGCAATCAGCCCCAGCATTTT. As protein: CASSQSSAGSNQPQHF.

This clonotype was recorded at least ten times. This chain joins TRBV6-2 or TRBV6-3 and TRBJ1-2, with D maybe TRBD1 (6 bases). CDR3 length equals 15 residues. CDR1 and CDR2 (germline): MNHEY, SVGEGT. Trimming stripped 5 bases from V and 2 bases from J, with 15 bases between. The CDR3 nucleotides read TGTGCCAGCAGTGACAGACAGGCCTCCAACTATGGCTACACCTTC. Protein: CASSDRQASNYGYTF.

This clonotype showed up just a few times. This rearrangement joins TRBV20-1 to TRBJ1-1, with a possible D match to TRBD1 (6 bases). From germline, CDR1 is DFQATT and CDR2 SNEGSKA (reference sequence). The CDR3 contains 15 residues. Deletions cut 0 bases from V and 5 bases from J, with 16 bases between. Written as DNA, the CDR3 is TGCAGTGCTAGAGATCTCCGGGGGGCGCCGACTGAAGCTTTCTTT. It is translated as CSARDLRGAPTEAFF.

The sample holds many counts of this clonotype. The CDR3 here is CASSQGTGLQYGYTF. The CDR3 nucleotides read TGCGCCAGCAGCCAAGGGACAGGGCTGCAATATGGCTACACCTTC. The genes are TRBV4-1 and TRBJ1-2; TRBD1 aligns across 8 bases. Germline V gene lookup returns CDR1 MGHRA and CDR2 YSYEKL. The V and J ends lost 1 base and 5 bases, in that order; junction bases with no gene match: 6. The CDR3 is 15 residues long.

This clonotype occurred many times. The CDR3: CSVAGVGTGELFF. Written as DNA, the CDR3 is TGCAGCGTTGCAGGGGTTGGTACCGGGGAGCTGTTTTTT. The V call is TRBV29-1, the J call TRBJ2-2, with D possibly matching TRBD1 (6 bases). Germline V gene lookup returns CDR1 SQVTM and CDR2 ANQGSEA. V lost 4 bases and J 5 bases, leaving 11 bases between the germline ends. The CDR3 has 13 residues.

In this sample, this clonotype turned up many times. The chain joins TRBV27 to TRBJ2-7; possibly TRBD2 for D (6 bases). The CDR3 runs 15 residues. Germline CDR1 MNHEY, CDR2 SMNVEV (reference sequence). The V end lost 6 bases, the J end lost 4 bases, and 19 bases lay between the germline ends. This chain's CDR3 is CASSQTSLNRYEQYF. The DNA for the CDR3 is TGTGCCAGCAGCCAAACTAGCTTGAACAGATACGAGCAGTACTTC.

This clonotype has ten or more counts. J is TRBJ2-3 and V is TRBV7-8, with D possibly matching TRBD1 (5 bases). This CDR3 has 15 residues. Trimming left V 5 bases short and J 3 bases short, with 15 bases between. Germline assignment: CDR1 SGHVS and CDR2 FQNEAQ. The CDR3 sequence: CASSPTRQPTDTQYF. CDR3 bases: TGTGCCAGCAGCCCGACGAGACAGCCGACAGATACGCAGTATTTT.

The table lists this clonotype with many counts. The J gene is TRBJ1-1, the V gene TRBV6-2 or TRBV6-3; weak D call: TRBD1 (5 bases). The germline V gene has CDR1 MNHEY and CDR2 SVGEGT. V dropped 7 bases and J dropped 0 bases, with 12 bases sitting between them. The CDR3 has 14 residues. The DNA of the CDR3 is TGTGCCAGCAACCGGGGGGTCATGAACACTGAAGCTTTCTTT. Protein product: CASNRGVMNTEAFF.